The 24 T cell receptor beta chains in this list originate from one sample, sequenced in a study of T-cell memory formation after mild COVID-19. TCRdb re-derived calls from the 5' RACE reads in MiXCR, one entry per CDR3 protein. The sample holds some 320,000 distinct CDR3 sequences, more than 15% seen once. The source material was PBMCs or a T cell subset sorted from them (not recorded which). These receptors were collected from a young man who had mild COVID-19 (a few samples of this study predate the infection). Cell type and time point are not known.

The CDR3 loop reads CASSLEGTGVTEAFF. The CDR3 nucleotides are TGTGCCAGCAGCTTGGAAGGGACAGGGGTGACTGAAGCTTTCTTT. V is TRBV5-4 and J is TRBJ1-1, with 10 bases that match TRBD1. CDR1 and CDR2 (germline): SGHNT, YYREEE (reference sequence). There are 15 residues in the CDR3. J gave up 5 bases and V 0 bases, and 4 bases lay outside the gene matches.

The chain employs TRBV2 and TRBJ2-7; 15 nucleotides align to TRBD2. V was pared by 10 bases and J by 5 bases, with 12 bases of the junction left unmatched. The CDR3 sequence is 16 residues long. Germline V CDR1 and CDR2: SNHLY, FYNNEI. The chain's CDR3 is CANRRGLAGGKNEQYF. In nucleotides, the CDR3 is TGTGCCAACAGACGGGGACTAGCGGGGGGCAAGAACGAGCAGTACTTC.

The CDR3 region has the DNA TGTGCCAGCAGCTTAAGTCTGGACTACACCGCGTCCTACGAGCAGTACTTC. As protein: CASSLSLDYTASYEQYF. The J gene is TRBJ2-7, the V gene TRBV7-2, with a possible D match to TRBD2 (6 bases). V was trimmed by 2 bases and J by 1 base, leaving 18 bases between them. The CDR3 extends over 17 amino acids. CDR1 is SGHTA, CDR2 FQGNSA, per germline.

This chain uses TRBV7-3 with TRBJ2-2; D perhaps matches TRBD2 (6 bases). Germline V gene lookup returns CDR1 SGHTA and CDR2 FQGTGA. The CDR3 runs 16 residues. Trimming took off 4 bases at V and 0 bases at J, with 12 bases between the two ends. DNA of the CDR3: TGTGCCAGCAGCTCCCACGGGGGATCGAACACCGGGGAGCTGTTTTTT. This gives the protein CASSSHGGSNTGELFF.

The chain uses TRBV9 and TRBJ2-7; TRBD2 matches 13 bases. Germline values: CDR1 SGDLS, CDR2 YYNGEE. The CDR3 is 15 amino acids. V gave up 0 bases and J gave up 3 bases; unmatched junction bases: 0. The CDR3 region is CASSVGLAGGYEQYV. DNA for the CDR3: TGTGCCAGCAGCGTAGGACTAGCGGGGGGCTACGAGCAGTACGTC.

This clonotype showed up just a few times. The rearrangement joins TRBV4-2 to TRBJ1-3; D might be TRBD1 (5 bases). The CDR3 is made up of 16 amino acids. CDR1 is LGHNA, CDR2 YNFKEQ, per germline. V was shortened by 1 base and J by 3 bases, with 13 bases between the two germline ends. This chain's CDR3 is CASSQVSTENGNTIYF. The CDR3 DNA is TGTGCCAGCAGCCAAGTTTCGACAGAGAATGGAAACACCATATATTTT.

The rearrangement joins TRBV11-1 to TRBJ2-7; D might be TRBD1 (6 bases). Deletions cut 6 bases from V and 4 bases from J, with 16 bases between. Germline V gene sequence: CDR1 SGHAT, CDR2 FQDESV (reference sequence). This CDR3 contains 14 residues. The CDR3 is CASRPPGHIYEQYF. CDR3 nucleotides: TGTGCCAGCAGGCCTCCGGGACACATTTACGAGCAGTACTTC.

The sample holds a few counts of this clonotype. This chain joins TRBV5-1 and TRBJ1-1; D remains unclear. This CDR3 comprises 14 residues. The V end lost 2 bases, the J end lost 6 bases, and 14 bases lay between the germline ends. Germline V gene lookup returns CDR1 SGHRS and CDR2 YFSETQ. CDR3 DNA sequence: TGCGCCAGCAGCTTCCTAGGGAATGGGCCTGAAGCTTTCTTT. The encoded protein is CASSFLGNGPEAFF.

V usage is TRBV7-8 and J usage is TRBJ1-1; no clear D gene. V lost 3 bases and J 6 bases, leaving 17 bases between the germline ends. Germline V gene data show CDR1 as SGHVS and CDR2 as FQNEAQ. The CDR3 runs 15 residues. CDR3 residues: CASSLDLLPYSEAFF. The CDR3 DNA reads TGTGCCAGCAGCTTGGATCTTTTGCCCTACTCTGAAGCTTTCTTT.

As DNA, the CDR3 is TGTGCCACGGGACAGGGGGAGACCCAGTACTTC. The encoded protein is CATGQGETQYF. The rearrangement uses TRBV12-3 or TRBV12-4 and TRBJ2-5, with 10 bases fitting TRBD1. The CDR3 covers 11 residues. Germline trimming cut 10 bases from V and 5 bases from J; bases unmatched to any gene: 1.

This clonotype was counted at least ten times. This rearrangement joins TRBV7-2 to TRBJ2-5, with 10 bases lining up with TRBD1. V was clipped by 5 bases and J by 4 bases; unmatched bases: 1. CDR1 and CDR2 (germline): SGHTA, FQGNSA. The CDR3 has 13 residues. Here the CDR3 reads CASSRDRGETQYF. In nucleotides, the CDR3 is TGTGCCAGCAGCCGGGACAGGGGAGAGACCCAGTACTTC.

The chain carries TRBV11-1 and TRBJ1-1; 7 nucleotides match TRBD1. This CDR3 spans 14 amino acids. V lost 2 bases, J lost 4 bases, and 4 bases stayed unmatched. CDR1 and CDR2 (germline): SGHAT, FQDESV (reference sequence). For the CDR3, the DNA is TGTGCCAGCAGCTTACTCCGGGACAGCACTGAAGCTTTCTTT. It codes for CASSLLRDSTEAFF.

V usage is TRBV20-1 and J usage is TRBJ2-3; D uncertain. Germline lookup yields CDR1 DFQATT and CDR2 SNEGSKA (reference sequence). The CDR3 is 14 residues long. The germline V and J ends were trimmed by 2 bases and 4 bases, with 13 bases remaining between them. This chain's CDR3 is CSARPSIGPDTQYF. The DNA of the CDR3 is TGCAGTGCTAGACCCTCCATAGGGCCAGATACGCAGTATTTT.

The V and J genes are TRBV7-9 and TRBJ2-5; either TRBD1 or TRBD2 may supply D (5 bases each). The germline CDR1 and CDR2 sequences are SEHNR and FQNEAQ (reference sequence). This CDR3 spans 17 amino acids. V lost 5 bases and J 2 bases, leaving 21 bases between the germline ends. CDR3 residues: CASSHSSRGLRQETQYF. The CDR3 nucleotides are TGTGCCAGCAGCCACAGCTCGAGGGGCTTGCGTCAAGAGACCCAGTACTTC.

CDR3 DNA sequence: TGTGCCAGCAGCTTACTTGAGCACTCTGGAAACACCATATATTTT. Its protein product is CASSLLEHSGNTIYF. This chain links TRBV7-6 with TRBJ1-3; D unclear. This CDR3 comprises 15 residues. V dropped 2 bases and J dropped 0 bases, with 8 bases sitting between them. In germline, CDR1 is SGHVS, CDR2 FNYEAQ.

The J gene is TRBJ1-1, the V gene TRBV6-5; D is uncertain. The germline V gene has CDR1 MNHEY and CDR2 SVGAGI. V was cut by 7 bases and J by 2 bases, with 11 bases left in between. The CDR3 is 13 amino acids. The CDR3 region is CASTPRSNTEAFF. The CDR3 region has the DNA TGTGCCAGCACCCCTAGGAGTAACACTGAAGCTTTCTTT.

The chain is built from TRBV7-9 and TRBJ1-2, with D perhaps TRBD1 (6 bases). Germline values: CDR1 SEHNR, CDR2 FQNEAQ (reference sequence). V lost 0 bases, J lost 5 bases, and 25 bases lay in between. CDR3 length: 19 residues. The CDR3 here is CASSLALLQGPTNLYGYTF. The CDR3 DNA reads TGTGCCAGCAGCTTAGCGCTACTGCAGGGGCCAACCAATCTATATGGCTACACCTTC.

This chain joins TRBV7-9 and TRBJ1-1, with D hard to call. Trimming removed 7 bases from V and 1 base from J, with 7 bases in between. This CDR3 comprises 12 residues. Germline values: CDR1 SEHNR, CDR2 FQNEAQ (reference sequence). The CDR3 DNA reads TGTGCCAGCAAAATTCAGAACACTGAAGCTTTCTTT. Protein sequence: CASKIQNTEAFF.

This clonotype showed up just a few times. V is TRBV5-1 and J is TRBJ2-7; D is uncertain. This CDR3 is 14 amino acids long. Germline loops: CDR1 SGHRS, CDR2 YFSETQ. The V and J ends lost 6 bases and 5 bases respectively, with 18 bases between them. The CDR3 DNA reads TGCGCCAGCATCCCCGAAGAGAGAAACCACGAGCAGTACGTC. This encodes CASIPEERNHEQYV.

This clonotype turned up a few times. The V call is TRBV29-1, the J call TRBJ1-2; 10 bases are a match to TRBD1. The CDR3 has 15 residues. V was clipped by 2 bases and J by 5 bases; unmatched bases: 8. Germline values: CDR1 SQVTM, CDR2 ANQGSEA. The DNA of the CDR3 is TGCAGCGTTGAACGGGGACAGGGGAATAGGTATGGCTACACCTTC. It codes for CSVERGQGNRYGYTF.

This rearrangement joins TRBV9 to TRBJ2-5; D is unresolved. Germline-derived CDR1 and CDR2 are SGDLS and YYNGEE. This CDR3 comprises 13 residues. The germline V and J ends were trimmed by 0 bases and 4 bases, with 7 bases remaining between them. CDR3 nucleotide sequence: TGTGCCAGCAGCGTAGGGGTCCCAGAGACCCAGTACTTC. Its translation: CASSVGVPETQYF.

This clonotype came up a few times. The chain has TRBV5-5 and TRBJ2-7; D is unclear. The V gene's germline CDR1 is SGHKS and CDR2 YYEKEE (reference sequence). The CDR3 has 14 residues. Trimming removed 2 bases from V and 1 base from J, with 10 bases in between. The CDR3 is CASSLRAESYEQYF. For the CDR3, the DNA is TGTGCCAGCAGCTTACGCGCAGAATCCTACGAGCAGTACTTC.

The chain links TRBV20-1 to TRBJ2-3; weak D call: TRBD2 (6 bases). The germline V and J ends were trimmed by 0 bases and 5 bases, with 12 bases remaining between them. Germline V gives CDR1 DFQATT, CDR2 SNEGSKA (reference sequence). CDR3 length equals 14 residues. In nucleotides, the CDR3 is TGCAGTGCTAGAGACGTAGCGGCGGGAGATACGCAGTATTTT. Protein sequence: CSARDVAAGDTQYF.

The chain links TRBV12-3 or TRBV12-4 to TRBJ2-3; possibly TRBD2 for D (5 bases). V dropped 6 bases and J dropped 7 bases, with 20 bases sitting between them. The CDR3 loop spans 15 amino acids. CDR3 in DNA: TGTGCCAGCAGCCCCCCCGGGGTGCAACACAATACGCAGTATTTT. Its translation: CASSPPGVQHNTQYF.